This T cell receptor beta chain emerged from a study of PD-L1 blockade in urothelial cancer. The wider study: Dosed intravenously at 1,200 mg every 3 weeks, atezolizumab was initiated by patients in the mid-2010s. At 3 weeks after treatment start (second dose) and again at 6 weeks, blood was analyzed.

The templates were synthetic TCR analogs, and they were spiked into each PCR. TCRdb's copy holds only in-frame clones and misses some; the assay was immunoSEQ multiplex PCR. The sample records tens of thousands of clones, more than 75% being singletons. Diagnoses among patients were locally advanced or metastatic urothelial carcinoma. V was clipped by 5 bases and J by 4 bases; unmatched bases: 6. CDR1 and CDR2 from the germline V gene are LNHDA and SQIVND (reference sequence). The CDR3 runs to 14 residues. The sequence was obtained from a man aged 45-65 years with urothelial cancer. This sequence joins TRBV19 and TRBJ2-5, with 8 positions matching TRBD1. This sample comprised PBMCs, obtained around atezolizumab (anti-PD-L1) treatment. The CDR3 DNA reads TGTGCCAGTAGTCCTCAAGGGACAGGAGAGACCCAGTACTTC. Its translation is CASSPQGTGETQYF.